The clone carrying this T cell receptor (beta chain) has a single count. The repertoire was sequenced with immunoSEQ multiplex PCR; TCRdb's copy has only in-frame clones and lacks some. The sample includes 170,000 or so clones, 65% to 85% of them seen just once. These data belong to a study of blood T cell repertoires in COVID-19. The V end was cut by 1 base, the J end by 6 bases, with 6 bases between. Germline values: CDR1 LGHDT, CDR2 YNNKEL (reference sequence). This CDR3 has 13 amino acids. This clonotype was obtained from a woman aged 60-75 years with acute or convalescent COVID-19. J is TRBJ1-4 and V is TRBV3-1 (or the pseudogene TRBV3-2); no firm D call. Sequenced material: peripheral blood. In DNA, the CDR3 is TGTGCCAGCAGCCAAGGTGCAGATGAAAAACTGTTTTTT. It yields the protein CASSQGADEKLFF.